Sequencing of this TCR beta chain was carried out in a study of blood T cell repertoires in COVID-19. About the research overall: Some COVID-19 samples were acute and others convalescent; all came from the United States, Italy and Spain. T cells, B-cell-depleted T cells, or PBMCs supplied cDNA or gDNA.

Individuals drawn from approximately 26 US areas were roughly 18 to 100 years old. It was within 2 weeks before study entry that exposed participants met a COVID-19 case. Generated by immunoSEQ multiplex PCR, the TCRdb table keeps only in-frame clones and is missing some. Of 350,000 to 450,000 clones detected, 90% to 95% appear once; the ten largest clones hold about 0.78%. Looked up from germline, CDR1 is SNHLY and CDR2 is FYNNEI. V was cut by 0 bases and J by 8 bases, with 17 bases left in between. CDR3 length equals 16 residues. This sequence joins TRBV2 and TRBJ2-1; no reliable D call. The sequence was obtained from a middle-aged woman who had been exposed to COVID-19. The sample taken for sequencing was PBMCs or T cells enriched from blood (not recorded which). The DNA for the CDR3 is TGTGCCAGCAGTGAAGCGCGAGGATTTGGCGTGGATGAGCAGTTCTTC. This gives the protein CASSEARGFGVDEQFF.